One and the same sample provided the 5 T cell receptor beta chains below, sequenced in a study of blood T cell repertoires in COVID-19. The assay was immunoSEQ multiplex PCR, and TCRdb's table has in-frame clones only and misses some. The sample records tens of thousands of clones, about 90% being singletons. The sample comprised peripheral blood. These receptors came from a woman in her 70s with acute or convalescent COVID-19.

V and J are TRBV19 and TRBJ2-1; 9 bases are shared with TRBD1. Germline V lookup: CDR1 LNHDA, CDR2 SQIVND (reference sequence). CDR3 length: 14 residues. J was trimmed by 4 bases and V by 10 bases; bases with no gene match: 8. The CDR3, as DNA: TGTGCCACCCGCCGGGACAGGGTGTACAATGAGCAGTTCTTC. Protein: CATRRDRVYNEQFF.

This chain connects TRBV5-1 to TRBJ2-2; TRBD1 aligns across 7 bases. CDR1 is SGHRS and CDR2 is YFSETQ in the germline V gene. This CDR3 spans 15 amino acids. V gave up 3 bases and J gave up 1 base; unmatched junction bases: 3. CDR3 loop: CASSYGQENTGELFF. The CDR3 DNA is TGCGCCAGCAGCTATGGACAGGAGAACACCGGGGAGCTGTTTTTT.

This clone has a handful of counts. The chain carries TRBV11-2 and TRBJ1-3, with TRBD1 matching over 8 bases. The CDR3 runs 16 residues. The V gene end was trimmed by 0 bases and the J gene end by 4 bases; junction bases not matched to a gene: 5. In germline, CDR1 is SGHAT, CDR2 FQNNGV. CDR3 residues: CASSLDPGQVGNTIYF. DNA for the CDR3: TGTGCCAGCAGCTTAGACCCGGGACAGGTCGGAAACACCATATATTTT.

CDR3 region: CASSSSIETQYF. CDR3 sequence (DNA): TGCGCCAGCAGTTCGAGCATAGAGACCCAGTACTTC. V is TRBV10-2 and J is TRBJ2-5; D is unclear. The length of the CDR3 is 12 residues. Trimming left V 5 bases short and J 4 bases short, with 8 bases between. Looked up from germline, CDR1 is WSHSY and CDR2 is SAAADI.

CDR3 in amino acids: CAGSGGGIDTQYF. In nucleotides, the CDR3 is TGTGCCGGTAGCGGGGGGGGAATAGATACGCAGTATTTT. This rearrangement joins TRBV7-8 to TRBJ2-3; 11 bases map to TRBD2. The CDR3 length is 13 residues. Germline CDR1 and CDR2: SGHVS and FQNEAQ. J was trimmed by 5 bases and V by 11 bases; bases with no gene match: 6. Full variable domain (rest looked up from reference TRBV7-8 and TRBJ2-3): GAGVSQSPRYKVAKRGQDVALRCDPISGHVSLFWYQQALGQGPEFLTYFQNEAQLDKSGLPSDRFFAERPEGSVSTLKIQRTQQEDSAVYLCAGSGGGIDTQYFGPGTRLTVL.